The 23 T cell receptor beta chains below were found in one sample sequenced in a study of T cells in Graves' hyperthyroidism and ophthalmopathy. TCR beta CDR3 regions were amplified from RNA transcripts. HTBI primers drove first-round RT-PCR of the TCR CDR3. TCRdb recomputed calls from the multiplex PCR reads with MiXCR, one row per CDR3 protein. The data show around 200,000 distinct CDR3 sequences, approximately 16% seen once. The sequencing input was blood. These receptors were taken from a man aged 35-49 years with Graves' hyperthyroidism.

This clonotype was seen repeatedly, ten times or more. The chain's CDR3 is CASSQGQSGQREKLFF. DNA for the CDR3: TGTGCCAGCAGCCAAGGGCAGTCCGGGCAGCGGGAAAAACTGTTTTTT. The chain carries TRBV3-1 and TRBJ1-4; unclear D gene. This CDR3 comprises 16 residues. CDR1 LGHDT and CDR2 YNNKEL come from the germline V gene (reference sequence). Trimming cost V 1 base and J 8 bases, with 17 bases left between them.

This clonotype showed up many times. The CDR3, as DNA: TGTGCCAGCGAGGCCCCCAGGATGGGTAACACTGAAGCTTTCTTT. Encoded protein: CASEAPRMGNTEAFF. This rearrangement joins TRBV28 to TRBJ1-1; D is ambiguous. V was shortened by 8 bases and J by 2 bases, with 18 bases between the two germline ends. CDR3 size: 15 residues. The germline V gene encodes CDR1 MDHEN and CDR2 SYDVKM.

This clonotype was picked up many times. V and J are TRBV9 and TRBJ1-1; the match to TRBD1 covers 9 bases. The CDR3 runs to 13 residues. V lost 3 bases to trimming and J lost 6 bases; unmatched junction nucleotides: 3. Per germline, CDR1 SGDLS and CDR2 YYNGEE. The CDR3 DNA follows: TGTGCCAGCAGCGCAAGGACAGGGGCTGAAGCTTTCTTT. This gives the protein CASSARTGAEAFF.

The V gene is TRBV28, the J gene TRBJ1-2; D is uncertain. V lost 4 bases to trimming and J lost 8 bases, with 8 bases between them. Per germline, CDR1 MDHEN and CDR2 SYDVKM. The CDR3 has 11 residues. The CDR3 region has the DNA TGTGCCAGCAGTTCCCTGGAGGGCTACACCTTC. Amino acid sequence: CASSSLEGYTF.

In its sample, this clonotype was seen many times. V and J are TRBV10-3 and TRBJ2-5, with D hard to call. Germline V gives CDR1 ENHRY, CDR2 SYGVKD. V was pared by 3 bases and J by 1 base, with 12 bases between. The CDR3 runs 15 residues. The CDR3 DNA reads as TGTGCCATCAGTGATAGGGCAGGCAGCCAAGAGACCCAGTACTTC. Protein product: CAISDRAGSQETQYF.

This chain uses TRBV5-4 with TRBJ1-2, with 7 bases aligning to TRBD1. This CDR3 comprises 15 residues. The germline V gene has CDR1 SGHNT and CDR2 YYREEE (reference sequence). The trim removed 4 bases at V and 4 bases at J, leaving 10 bases unmatched. The CDR3: CASSATGAYGYGYTF. The CDR3 nucleotides are TGTGCCAGCAGCGCTACAGGGGCCTATGGCTATGGCTACACCTTC.

The V call is TRBV20-1, the J call TRBJ1-5, with D unclear. In germline, CDR1 is DFQATT, CDR2 SNEGSKA (reference sequence). This CDR3 has 13 residues. The germline V and J ends were trimmed by 0 bases and 4 bases, with 7 bases remaining between them. The CDR3 spells CSARDPRNQPQHF. The DNA of the CDR3 is TGCAGTGCTAGAGATCCTCGGAATCAGCCCCAGCATTTT.

This clonotype has just a few counts. This chain links TRBV4-2 with TRBJ1-2; D call uncertain. V was cut by 0 bases and J by 8 bases, with 10 bases left in between. Germline CDR1 is LGHNA and CDR2 is YNFKEQ. This CDR3 contains 13 residues. The CDR3 sequence is CASSQDLLGGYTF. CDR3 bases: TGTGCCAGCAGCCAAGATCTGTTAGGCGGCTACACCTTC.

This clonotype was seen more than once but under ten times. The chain combines TRBV7-3 with TRBJ2-3; either TRBD1 or TRBD2 may fit D (5 bases each). This CDR3 spans 19 amino acids. CDR1 is SGHTA and CDR2 is FQGTGA in the germline V gene. The V end was cut by 0 bases, the J end by 1 base, with 20 bases between. The CDR3 region is CASSLTGRGSSRGTDTQYF. The CDR3 nucleotides are TGTGCCAGCAGCTTAACGGGTAGGGGCAGTTCGCGGGGCACAGATACGCAGTATTTT.

CDR3 in DNA: TGTGCCAGCAGCTTGACCGGGGGGTTCCTCACCGGGGAGCTGTTTTTT. Amino acids: CASSLTGGFLTGELFF. V and J are TRBV5-4 and TRBJ2-2; 7 bases line up with TRBD2. The germline V gene has CDR1 SGHNT and CDR2 YYREEE (reference sequence). The V and J ends lost 1 base and 4 bases, in that order; junction bases with no gene match: 7. The CDR3 is 16 amino acids. Full variable domain (missing parts from reference TRBV5-4 and TRBJ2-2): ETGVTQSPTHLIKTRGQQVTLRCSSQSGHNTVSWYQQALGQGPQFIFQYYREEENGRGNFPPRFSGLQFPNYSSELNVNALELDDSALYLCASSLTGGFLTGELFFGEGSRLTVL.

This clonotype was detected only a few times. The chain is built from TRBV19 and TRBJ2-1; D call uncertain. This CDR3 is 15 amino acids long. Germline loops: CDR1 LNHDA, CDR2 SQIVND (reference sequence). The V end lost 2 bases, the J end lost 0 bases, and 8 bases lay between the germline ends. The CDR3 coding sequence is TGTGCCAGTAGTATAAATGAATTCTCCTACAATGAGCAGTTCTTC. It specifies CASSINEFSYNEQFF. The whole variable domain, remainder taken from reference TRBV19 and TRBJ2-1, is DGGITQSPKYLFRKEGQNVTLSCEQNLNHDAMYWYRQDPGQGLRLIYYSQIVNDFQKGDIAEGYSVSREKKESFPLTVTSAQKNPTAFYLCASSINEFSYNEQFFGPGTRLTVL.

A single count supports this clonotype. Being one base from a much bigger clone, this may be a read error. The chain combines TRBV3-1 with TRBJ2-2, with D perhaps TRBD2 (6 bases). This CDR3 comprises 15 residues. Germline V gives CDR1 LGHDT, CDR2 YNNKEL (reference sequence). Here the CDR3 reads CVSSQGDLYTGELFF. CDR3 bases: TGTGTCAGCAGCCAAGGGGACTTATACACCGGGGAGCTGTTTTTT.

This clonotype was seen ten or more times. The J gene is TRBJ2-3, the V gene TRBV7-2, with 9 bases aligning to TRBD2. CDR1 and CDR2 (germline): SGHTA, FQGNSA. The CDR3 is made up of 17 amino acids. V lost 0 bases, J lost 3 bases, and 7 bases stayed unmatched. Here the CDR3 DNA reads TGTGCCAGCAGCTTAGCGGTAGCGGGGGCAGGGACAGATACGCAGTATTTT. Its protein is CASSLAVAGAGTDTQYF.

This clonotype appeared many times. This chain joins TRBV12-3 or TRBV12-4 and TRBJ2-7; no firm D call. With 4 bases removed from V and 7 bases from J, the gap between germline ends came to 8 bases. The CDR3 contains 11 residues. Written as DNA, the CDR3 is TGTGCCAGCAGTTATTCGCGGGAGCAGTACTTC. Its translation: CASSYSREQYF.

The sample holds many counts of this clonotype. This chain connects TRBV12-3 or TRBV12-4 to TRBJ1-1; D is possibly TRBD1 (5 bases). CDR3 length: 14 residues. V was trimmed by 6 bases and J by 2 bases, leaving 13 bases between them. Written as DNA, the CDR3 is TGTGCCAGCAGCCCGATGACAGTTAACACTGAAGCTTTCTTT. Translation: CASSPMTVNTEAFF.

CDR3 amino acids: CASSPDLGEQFF. The CDR3, as DNA: TGTGCCAGCAGCCCGGACCTGGGTGAGCAGTTCTTC. This chain joins TRBV3-1 and TRBJ2-1; D call uncertain. The CDR3 runs to 12 residues. Germline V gene data show CDR1 as LGHDT and CDR2 as YNNKEL (reference sequence). Trimming took 4 bases from V and 9 from J, leaving 10 bases between them.

This clonotype has a count of ten or more. The chain uses TRBV9 and TRBJ1-5; 8 bases map to TRBD1. Looked up from germline, CDR1 is SGDLS and CDR2 is YYNGEE. The V and J ends lost 3 bases and 6 bases, in that order; junction bases with no gene match: 2. CDR3 length equals 13 residues. CDR3 sequence reads: CASSATGAQPQHF. As DNA, the CDR3 is TGTGCCAGCAGCGCGACAGGGGCTCAGCCCCAGCATTTT.

The sample holds many counts of this clonotype. The gene calls are TRBV18 and TRBJ2-2, with D perhaps matching TRBD1 (6 bases). CDR1 and CDR2 (germline): KGHSH, LQKENI. V lost 1 base and J 9 bases, leaving 12 bases between the germline ends. The CDR3 has 14 amino acids. The chain's CDR3 is CASSPLGANRELFF. The CDR3 bases are TGTGCCAGCTCACCACTGGGGGCTAACCGGGAGCTGTTTTTT.

At least ten counts were recorded for this clonotype. This sequence joins TRBV20-1 and TRBJ2-7; TRBD1 matches at 9 bases. Per the germline V gene, CDR1 is DFQATT and CDR2 is SNEGSKA (reference sequence). The CDR3 runs to 14 residues. Unmatched junction bases numbered 6, after V lost 5 bases and J lost 1 base. The CDR3 loop is CSALGTGISYEQYF. The CDR3 DNA follows: TGCAGTGCTCTGGGGACAGGGATTTCCTACGAGCAGTACTTC.

In this sample, this clonotype turned up many times. The chain carries TRBV20-1 and TRBJ1-2; D is unresolved. V lost 5 bases and J 6 bases, leaving 10 bases between the germline ends. The CDR3 contains 11 residues. The V gene's germline CDR1 is DFQATT and CDR2 SNEGSKA (reference sequence). Written as DNA, the CDR3 is TGCAGTGCTCGCGGAAGGCATGGCTACACCTTC. It yields the protein CSARGRHGYTF.

This clonotype was observed many times. This sequence joins TRBV9 and TRBJ2-3, with 10 bases identical to TRBD2. CDR1 and CDR2 (germline): SGDLS, YYNGEE. This CDR3 comprises 16 residues. The ends lost 3 bases at V and 2 bases at J; junction bases unmatched: 6. CDR3 residues: CASSARTSGDTDTQYF. For the CDR3, the DNA is TGTGCCAGCAGCGCGCGGACTAGCGGAGACACAGATACGCAGTATTTT.

This clonotype was detected ten times or more. The CDR3 DNA reads as TGTGCCAGCAGCCTGTATCAGACTTTCACCGGGGAGCTGTTTTTT. This sequence encodes CASSLYQTFTGELFF. The gene calls are TRBV3-1 and TRBJ2-2; D not resolved. CDR3 length equals 15 residues. Germline lookup yields CDR1 LGHDT and CDR2 YNNKEL (reference sequence). Trimming removed 4 bases at V and 4 bases at J, with 13 bases between.

This clonotype was seen a few times. The chain joins TRBV18 to TRBJ2-5; 7 bases line up with TRBD2. J gave up 2 bases and V 0 bases, and 12 bases lay outside the gene matches. Looked up from germline, CDR1 is KGHSH and CDR2 is LQKENI. The CDR3 has 18 amino acids. As DNA, the CDR3 is TGTGCCAGCTCACCACCTCGGGGATCAGCGGGGCTTCAAGAGACCCAGTACTTC. Translated: CASSPPRGSAGLQETQYF.